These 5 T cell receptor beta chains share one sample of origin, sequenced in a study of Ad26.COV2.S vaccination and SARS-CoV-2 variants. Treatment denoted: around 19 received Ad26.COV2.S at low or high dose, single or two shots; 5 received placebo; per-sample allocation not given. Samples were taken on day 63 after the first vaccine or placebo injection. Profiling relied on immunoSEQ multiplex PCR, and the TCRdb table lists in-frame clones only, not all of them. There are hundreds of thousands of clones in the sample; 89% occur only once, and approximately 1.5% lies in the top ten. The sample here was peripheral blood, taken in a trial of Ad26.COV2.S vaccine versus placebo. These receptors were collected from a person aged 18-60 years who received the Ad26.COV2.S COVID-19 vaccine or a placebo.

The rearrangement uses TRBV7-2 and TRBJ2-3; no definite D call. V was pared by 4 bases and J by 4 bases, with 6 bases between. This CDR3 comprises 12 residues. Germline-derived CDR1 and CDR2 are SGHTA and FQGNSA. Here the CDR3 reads CASSSWADTQYF. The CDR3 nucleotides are TGTGCCAGCAGCTCTTGGGCAGATACGCAGTATTTT.

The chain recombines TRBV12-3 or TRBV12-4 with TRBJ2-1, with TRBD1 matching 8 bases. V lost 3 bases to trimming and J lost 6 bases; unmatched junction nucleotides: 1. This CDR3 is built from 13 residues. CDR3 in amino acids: CASSLTGVNEQFF. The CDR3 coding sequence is TGTGCCAGCAGTTTGACAGGGGTCAATGAGCAGTTCTTC.

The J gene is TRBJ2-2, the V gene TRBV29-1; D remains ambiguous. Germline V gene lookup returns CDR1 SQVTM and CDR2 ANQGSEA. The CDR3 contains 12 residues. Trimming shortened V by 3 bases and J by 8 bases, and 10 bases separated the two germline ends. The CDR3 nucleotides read TGCAGCGTTGAGATTCGGGTGGGGGAGCTGTTTTTT. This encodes CSVEIRVGELFF.

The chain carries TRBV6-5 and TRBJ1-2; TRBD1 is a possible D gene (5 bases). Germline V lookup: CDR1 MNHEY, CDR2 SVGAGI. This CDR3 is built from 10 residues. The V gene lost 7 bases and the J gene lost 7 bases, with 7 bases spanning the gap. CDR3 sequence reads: CASKGTGYTF. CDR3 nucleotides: TGTGCCAGCAAGGGGACTGGCTACACCTTC.

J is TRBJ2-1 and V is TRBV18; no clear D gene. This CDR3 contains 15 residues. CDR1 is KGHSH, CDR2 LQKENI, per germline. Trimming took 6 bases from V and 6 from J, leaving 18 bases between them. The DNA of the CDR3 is TGTGCCAGCTCCCCCGGTCTGGTCGCCTCCAATGAGCAGTTCTTC. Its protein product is CASSPGLVASNEQFF.